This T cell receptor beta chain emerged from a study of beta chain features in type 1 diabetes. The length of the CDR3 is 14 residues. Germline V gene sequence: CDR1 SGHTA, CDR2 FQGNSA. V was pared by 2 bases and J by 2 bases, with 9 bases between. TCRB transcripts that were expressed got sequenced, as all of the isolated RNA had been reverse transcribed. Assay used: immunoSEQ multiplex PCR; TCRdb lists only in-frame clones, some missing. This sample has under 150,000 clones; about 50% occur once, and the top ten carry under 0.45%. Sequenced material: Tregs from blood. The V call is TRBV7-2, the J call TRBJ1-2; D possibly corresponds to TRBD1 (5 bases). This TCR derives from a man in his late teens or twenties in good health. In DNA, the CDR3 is TGTGCCAGCAGCTTACACAGGATAAACTATGGCTACACCTTC. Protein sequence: CASSLHRINYGYTF.